What follows are 24 T cell receptor beta chains derived from one specimen sequenced in a study. The data were produced by immunoSEQ multiplex PCR, yet TCRdb's version contains in-frame clones alone and is incomplete. The table includes 45,000 to 60,000 clones, more than 80% detected once. The sequenced sample was PBMCs. These receptors all come from a man aged 35 to 55 with rheumatoid arthritis.

The chain combines TRBV7-3 with TRBJ1-1; D is ambiguous. The CDR3 extends over 11 amino acids. The V gene's germline CDR1 is SGHTA and CDR2 FQGTGA. The ends were cut back, 5 bases at V and 5 bases at J, with 6 bases in the middle. CDR3 bases: TGTGCCAGCAGCCAAGCTACTGAAGCTTTCTTT. Translation gives CASSQATEAFF.

The CDR3 region has the DNA TGTGCCAGCAGTCATCCGTCTCCGGGACAGGGTCCGGCTTACGAGCAGTACTTC. This translates into CASSHPSPGQGPAYEQYF. The chain couples TRBV27 to TRBJ2-7, with 9 bases that match TRBD1. Unmatched junction bases numbered 18, after V lost 5 bases and J lost 4 bases. Per germline, CDR1 MNHEY and CDR2 SMNVEV (reference sequence). This CDR3 contains 18 residues.

Here the CDR3 reads CASSISGGATDTQYF. In DNA form, the CDR3 reads TGTGCCAGCAGCATTAGCGGGGGGGCCACAGATACGCAGTATTTT. The V and J genes are TRBV11-1 and TRBJ2-3; 11 bases align to TRBD2. The CDR3 sequence is 15 residues long. Germline loops: CDR1 SGHAT, CDR2 FQDESV (reference sequence). V shed 5 bases, J shed 2 bases, and the junction held 3 bases outside the gene matches.

This rearrangement joins TRBV25-1 to TRBJ1-1; D may be TRBD1 (5 bases). Germline V gene data show CDR1 as MGHDK and CDR2 as SYGVNS. This CDR3 has 11 amino acids. With 7 bases removed from V and 8 bases from J, the gap between germline ends came to 11 bases. The CDR3 nucleotides read TGTGCCAGCACTCAGGGTTTCGAAGCTTTCTTT. Its protein product is CASTQGFEAFF. Combining the CDR3 with reference TRBV25-1 and TRBJ1-1 gives the whole variable domain EADIYQTPRYLVIGTGKKITLECSQTMGHDKMYWYQQDPGMELHLIHYSYGVNSTEKGDLSSESTVSRIRTEHFPLTLESARPSHTSQYLCASTQGFEAFFGQGTRLTVV.

The V call is TRBV7-9, the J call TRBJ1-1; a possible D gene is TRBD1 (6 bases). The CDR3 consists of 13 residues. V was clipped by 5 bases and J by 4 bases, with 11 bases between them. Per germline, CDR1 SEHNR and CDR2 FQNEAQ (reference sequence). CDR3 residues: CASSPDRFTEAFF. The CDR3 coding sequence is TGTGCCAGCAGCCCGGACAGATTCACTGAAGCTTTCTTT. The variable domain in full, completed from reference TRBV7-9 and TRBJ1-1, reads DTGVSQNPRHKITKRGQNVTFRCDPISEHNRLYWYRQTLGQGPEFLTYFQNEAQLEKSRLLSDRFSAERPKGSFSTLEIQRTEQGDSAMYLCASSPDRFTEAFFGQGTRLTVV.

The chain recombines TRBV7-9 with TRBJ1-1, with 10 bases lining up with TRBD1. CDR1 is SEHNR, CDR2 FQNEAQ, per germline (reference sequence). This CDR3 is 15 amino acids long. Trimming at V came to 4 bases and at J to 4 bases, leaving 6 bases not matched to a gene. The CDR3 DNA reads TGTGCCAGCAGCTCACGACAGGGGGCAGCCACTGAAGCTTTCTTT. It encodes CASSSRQGAATEAFF.

V usage is TRBV6-5 and J usage is TRBJ2-7; 11 nucleotides agree with TRBD2. There are 15 residues in the CDR3. J gave up 7 bases and V 4 bases, and 9 bases lay outside the gene matches. Germline assignment: CDR1 MNHEY and CDR2 SVGAGI. The CDR3 nucleotides read TGTGCCAGCAGTTTGACTAGCGGGGTTTTGGGTGAGCAGTACTTC. Amino acid sequence: CASSLTSGVLGEQYF.

This clone was picked up a small number of times. The chain couples TRBV14 to TRBJ1-6, with D perhaps matching TRBD1 (6 bases). Germline assignment: CDR1 SGHDN and CDR2 FVKESK. Trimming pared 3 bases from V and 14 bases from J, leaving 20 bases between. This CDR3 is 15 amino acids long. CDR3 bases: TGTGCCAGCAGCCAGGGGTTTGTGGGGGCGAGGGCCCTCCACTTT. The encoded protein is CASSQGFVGARALHF.

The rearrangement joins TRBV5-4 to TRBJ2-7; 8 positions agree with TRBD1. Germline V gene sequence: CDR1 SGHNT, CDR2 YYREEE (reference sequence). Germline trimming cut 4 bases from V and 4 bases from J; bases unmatched to any gene: 7. This CDR3 has 14 residues. The CDR3 protein is CASSPGQEVYEQYF. CDR3 bases: TGTGCCAGCAGCCCGGGACAGGAGGTGTACGAGCAGTACTTC.

The J gene is TRBJ2-1, the V gene TRBV20-1; possible D gene TRBD1, 6 bases. V was clipped by 6 bases and J by 12 bases, with 12 bases between them. The CDR3 covers 10 residues. Germline-derived CDR1 and CDR2 are DFQATT and SNEGSKA (reference sequence). CDR3 sequence: CSAGASGQFF. DNA for the CDR3: TGCAGTGCGGGGGCAAGCGGGCAGTTCTTC.

This clone was detected a few times. The CDR3 bases are TGTGCCAGCACTCGGGGCACATACTATGGCTACACCTTC. Its protein product is CASTRGTYYGYTF. J is TRBJ1-2 and V is TRBV25-1; perhaps TRBD1 as D (5 bases). V lost 7 bases and J 3 bases, leaving 12 bases between the germline ends. Looked up from germline, CDR1 is MGHDK and CDR2 is SYGVNS. The CDR3 loop spans 13 amino acids.

CDR3 in amino acids: CASSLRYTGELFF. CDR3 sequence (DNA): TGTGCCAGCAGCCTTAGATACACCGGGGAGCTGTTTTTT. This chain connects TRBV11-3 to TRBJ2-2; D gene ambiguous. This CDR3 spans 13 amino acids. CDR1 and CDR2 (germline): SGHNT, YENEEA. Trimming removed 5 bases from V and 3 bases from J, with 7 bases in between.

CDR3 amino acids: CASSPSTVLYGYTF. DNA for the CDR3: TGTGCCAGCTCACCATCTACGGTCTTGTATGGCTACACCTTC. The chain combines TRBV18 with TRBJ1-2, with D unresolved. Trimming cost V 2 bases and J 5 bases, with 12 bases left between them. CDR1 and CDR2 (germline): KGHSH, LQKENI. The CDR3 is made up of 14 amino acids.

The J gene is TRBJ1-1, the V gene TRBV6-5, with D possibly TRBD1 on 5 matching bases. This CDR3 has 12 residues. Germline loops: CDR1 MNHEY, CDR2 SVGAGI. Trimming stripped 5 bases from V and 11 bases from J, with 15 bases between. The CDR3 loop reads CASSHPRVGAFF. The DNA of the CDR3 is TGTGCCAGCAGTCATCCCAGGGTGGGTGCTTTCTTT.

Regarding this clone: A junction boundary mismatches the germline segment, possibly from a read error. V gene TRBV5-1 combines with J gene TRBJ1-2; 10 bases agree with TRBD1. This CDR3 is built from 14 residues. From germline, CDR1 is SGHRS and CDR2 YFSETQ. The CDR3 loop reads CASSGGQGNYGYTF. CDR3 nucleotides: TGCGCCAGCAGCGGGGGACAGGGGAACTATGGCTACACCTTT.

The CDR3 DNA follows: TGTGCTAGTGGTTTGGTACAAGGCTTCCTGGGGGAGCAGTACTTC. It is translated as CASGLVQGFLGEQYF. The J gene is TRBJ2-7, the V gene TRBV12-5; no clear D gene. CDR1 is LGHNT and CDR2 is FRNRAP in the germline V gene. This CDR3 is built from 15 residues. V shed 0 bases and J shed 7 bases, with 16 bases lying between them.

With respect to this clone: Its ends do not fully match the called genes, so a read error is possible. The chain has TRBV12-3 or TRBV12-4 and TRBJ1-1; possible D gene TRBD1, 5 bases. This CDR3 spans 11 amino acids. CDR3 amino acids: CASSLKELQEF. CDR3 nucleotides: TGTGCCAGCAGTTTAAAAGAGTTACAGGAATTT.

J is TRBJ2-6 and V is TRBV5-4; 7 positions agree with TRBD2. CDR3 size: 16 residues. V shed 4 bases and J 0 bases; nucleotides not matched to a gene: 4. Germline CDR1 is SGHNT and CDR2 is YYREEE (reference sequence). The CDR3 nucleotides are TGTGCCAGCAGCCGGGACTATCGCTCTGGGGCCAACGTCCTGACTTTC. It specifies CASSRDYRSGANVLTF.

The rearrangement uses TRBV6-5 and TRBJ1-6; no firm D call. V lost 4 bases and J 8 bases, leaving 12 bases between the germline ends. The CDR3 totals 14 residues. Germline-derived CDR1 and CDR2 are MNHEY and SVGAGI. The CDR3 DNA sequence: TGTGCCAGCAGTTGGGCCAGCTTCGATTCACCCCTCCACTTT. Translation: CASSWASFDSPLHF.

The V gene is TRBV7-2, the J gene TRBJ1-6, with D possibly being TRBD1 (5 bases). CDR1 and CDR2 from the germline V gene are SGHTA and FQGNSA. V lost 4 bases, J lost 9 bases, and 19 bases lay in between. CDR3 size: 16 residues. CDR3 loop: CASSYPVGGIGSPLHF. The DNA for the CDR3 is TGTGCCAGCAGCTACCCCGTTGGGGGAATAGGTTCACCCCTCCACTTT.

The V and J genes are TRBV7-8 and TRBJ1-2; 8 bases are a match to TRBD1. This CDR3 contains 16 residues. Germline V gives CDR1 SGHVS, CDR2 FQNEAQ. V lost 5 bases to trimming and J lost 8 bases; unmatched junction nucleotides: 16. The CDR3 sequence is CASSLQGAGRDGGYTF. The DNA of the CDR3 is TGTGCCAGCAGCCTCCAGGGGGCGGGTCGTGATGGAGGCTACACCTTC.

This chain uses TRBV28 with TRBJ2-3; D unresolved. From germline, CDR1 is MDHEN and CDR2 SYDVKM. V was shortened by 2 bases and J by 8 bases, with 8 bases between the two germline ends. This CDR3 is 12 amino acids long. CDR3 coding DNA: TGTGCCAGCAGTTTAATTGTGGGTACGCAGTATTTT. Translated, it gives CASSLIVGTQYF.

This clone occurred once. The J gene is TRBJ2-7, the V gene TRBV4-3, with D perhaps TRBD1 (5 bases). Germline lookup yields CDR1 LGHNA and CDR2 YSLEER. Trimming left V 5 bases short and J 2 bases short, with 16 bases between. This CDR3 comprises 15 residues. CDR3 sequence: CASSGVVGAAYEQYF. The CDR3 nucleotides read TGCGCCAGCAGCGGGGTGGTAGGGGCAGCCTACGAGCAGTACTTC.

The V and J genes are TRBV27 and TRBJ1-4; 7 bases are a match to TRBD1. J was trimmed by 4 bases and V by 5 bases; bases with no gene match: 7. This CDR3 spans 15 amino acids. Germline V gene data show CDR1 as MNHEY and CDR2 as SMNVEV (reference sequence). As DNA, the CDR3 is TGTGCCAGCAGTGAACGGGACAGACTTAATGAAAAACTGTTTTTT. This sequence encodes CASSERDRLNEKLFF.